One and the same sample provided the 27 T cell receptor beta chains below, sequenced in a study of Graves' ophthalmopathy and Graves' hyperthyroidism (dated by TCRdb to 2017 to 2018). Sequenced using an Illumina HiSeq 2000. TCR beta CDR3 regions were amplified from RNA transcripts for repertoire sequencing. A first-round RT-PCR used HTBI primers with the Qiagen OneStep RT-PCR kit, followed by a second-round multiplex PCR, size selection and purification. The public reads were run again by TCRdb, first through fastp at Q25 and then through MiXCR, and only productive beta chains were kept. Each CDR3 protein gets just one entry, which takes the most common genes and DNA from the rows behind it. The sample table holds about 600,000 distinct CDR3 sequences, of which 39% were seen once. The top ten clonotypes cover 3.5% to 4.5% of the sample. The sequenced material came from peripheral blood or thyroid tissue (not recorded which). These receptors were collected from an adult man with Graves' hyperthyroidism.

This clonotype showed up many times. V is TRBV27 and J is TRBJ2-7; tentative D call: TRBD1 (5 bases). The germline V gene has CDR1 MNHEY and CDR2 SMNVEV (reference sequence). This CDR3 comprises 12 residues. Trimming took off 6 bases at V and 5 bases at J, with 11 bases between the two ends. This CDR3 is CASRQGAHEQYF. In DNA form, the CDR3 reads TGTGCCAGCAGGCAGGGTGCCCACGAGCAGTACTTC.

The CDR3 DNA follows: TGTGCCAGCAGTTTAGGGGGGGACCGCTATGGCTACACCTTC. Amino acids: CASSLGGDRYGYTF. V usage is TRBV12-3 or TRBV12-4 and J usage is TRBJ1-2, with a tentative D call TRBD1 (5 bases). Trimming shortened V by 1 base and J by 4 bases, and 10 bases separated the two germline ends. This CDR3 is built from 14 residues.

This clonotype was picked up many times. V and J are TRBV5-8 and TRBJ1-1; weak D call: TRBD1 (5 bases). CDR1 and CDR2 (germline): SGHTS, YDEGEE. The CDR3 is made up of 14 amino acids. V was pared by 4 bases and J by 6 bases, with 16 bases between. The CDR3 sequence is CASSLGPMGAEAFF. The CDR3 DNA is TGTGCCAGCAGCCTAGGCCCCATGGGGGCTGAAGCTTTCTTT.

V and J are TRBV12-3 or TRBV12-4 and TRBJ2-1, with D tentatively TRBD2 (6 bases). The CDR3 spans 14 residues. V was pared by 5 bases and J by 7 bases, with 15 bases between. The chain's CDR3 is CASSPGRGLNEQFF. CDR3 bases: TGTGCCAGCAGTCCCGGGCGGGGCCTGAATGAGCAGTTCTTC.

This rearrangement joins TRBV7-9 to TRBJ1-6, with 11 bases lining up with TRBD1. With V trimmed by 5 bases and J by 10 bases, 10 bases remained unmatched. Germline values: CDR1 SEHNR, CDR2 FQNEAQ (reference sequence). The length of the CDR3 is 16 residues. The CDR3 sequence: CASSRSGQGAGSPLHF. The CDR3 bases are TGTGCCAGCAGCCGCAGCGGACAGGGGGCTGGATCACCCCTCCACTTT.

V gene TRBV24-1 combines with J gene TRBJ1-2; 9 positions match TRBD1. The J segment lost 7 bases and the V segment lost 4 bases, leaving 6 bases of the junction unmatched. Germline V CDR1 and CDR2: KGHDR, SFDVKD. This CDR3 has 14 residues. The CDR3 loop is CATSEPGTGFGYTF. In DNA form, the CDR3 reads TGTGCCACCAGTGAGCCCGGGACAGGGTTTGGCTACACCTTC.

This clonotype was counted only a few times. The CDR3 DNA reads TGTGCCAGCAGCTTAGAGGGGTTCCAGGGGTATGGAAACACCATATATTTT. It yields the protein CASSLEGFQGYGNTIYF. The chain joins TRBV7-6 to TRBJ1-3; D perhaps matches TRBD1 (6 bases). V lost 1 base to trimming and J lost 3 bases, with 16 bases between them. Germline CDR1 is SGHVS and CDR2 is FNYEAQ. The CDR3 contains 17 residues.

The CDR3 DNA follows: TGTGCCAGCAGGTCGACAGGGCACTATGGCTACACCTTC. Protein sequence: CASRSTGHYGYTF. The chain couples TRBV6-6 to TRBJ1-2, with TRBD1 matching over 7 bases. Trimming at V came to 6 bases and at J to 3 bases, leaving 4 bases not matched to a gene. The CDR3 is 13 amino acids. Germline CDR1 is MNHNY and CDR2 is SVGAGI (reference sequence).

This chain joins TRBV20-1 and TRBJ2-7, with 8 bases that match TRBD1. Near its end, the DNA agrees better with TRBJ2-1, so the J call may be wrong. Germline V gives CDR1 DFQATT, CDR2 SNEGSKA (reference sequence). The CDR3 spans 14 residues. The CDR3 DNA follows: TGCAGTGCTAAACAGGGGGTAATCTACAATGAGCAGTTCTTC. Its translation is CSAKQGVIYNEQFF.

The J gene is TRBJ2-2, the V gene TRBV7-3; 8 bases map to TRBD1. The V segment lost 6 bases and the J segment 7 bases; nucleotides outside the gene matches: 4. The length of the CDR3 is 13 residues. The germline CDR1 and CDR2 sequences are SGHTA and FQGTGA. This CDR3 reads CASSPGTGGELFF. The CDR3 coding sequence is TGTGCCAGCAGTCCCGGGACAGGCGGGGAGCTGTTTTTT.

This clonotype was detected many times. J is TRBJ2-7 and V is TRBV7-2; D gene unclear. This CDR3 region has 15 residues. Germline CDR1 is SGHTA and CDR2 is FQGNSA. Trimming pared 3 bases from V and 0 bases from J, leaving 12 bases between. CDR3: CASSFSTLTSYEQYF. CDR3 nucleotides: TGTGCCAGCAGCTTCTCAACCCTCACCTCCTACGAGCAGTACTTC.

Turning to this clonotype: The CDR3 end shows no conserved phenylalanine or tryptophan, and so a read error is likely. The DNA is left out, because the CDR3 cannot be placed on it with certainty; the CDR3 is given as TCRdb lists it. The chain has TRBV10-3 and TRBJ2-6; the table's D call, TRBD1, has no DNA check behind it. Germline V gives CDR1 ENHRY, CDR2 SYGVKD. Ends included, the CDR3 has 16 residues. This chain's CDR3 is CAISESWGPGANVLVL.

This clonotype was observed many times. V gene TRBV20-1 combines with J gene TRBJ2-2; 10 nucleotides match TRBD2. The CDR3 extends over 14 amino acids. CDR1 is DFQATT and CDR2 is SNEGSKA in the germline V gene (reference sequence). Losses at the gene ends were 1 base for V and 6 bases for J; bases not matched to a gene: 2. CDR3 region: CSARVLAGSGELFF. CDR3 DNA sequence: TGCAGTGCTAGAGTACTAGCGGGATCCGGGGAGCTGTTTTTT.

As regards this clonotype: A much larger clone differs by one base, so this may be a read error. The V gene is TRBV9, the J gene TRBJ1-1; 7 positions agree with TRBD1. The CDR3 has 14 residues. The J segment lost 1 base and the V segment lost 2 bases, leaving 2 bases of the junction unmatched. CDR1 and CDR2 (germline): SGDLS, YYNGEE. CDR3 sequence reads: CASSVYRGNTEAFF. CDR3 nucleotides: TGTGCCAGCAGCGTTTACAGGGGGAACACTGAAGCTTTCTTT.

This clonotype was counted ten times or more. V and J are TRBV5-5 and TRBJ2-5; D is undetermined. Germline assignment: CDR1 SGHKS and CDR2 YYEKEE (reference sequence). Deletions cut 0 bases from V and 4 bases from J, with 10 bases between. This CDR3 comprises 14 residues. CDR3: CASSLGLSPETQYF. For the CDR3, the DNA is TGTGCCAGCAGCTTGGGACTCAGTCCAGAGACCCAGTACTTC.

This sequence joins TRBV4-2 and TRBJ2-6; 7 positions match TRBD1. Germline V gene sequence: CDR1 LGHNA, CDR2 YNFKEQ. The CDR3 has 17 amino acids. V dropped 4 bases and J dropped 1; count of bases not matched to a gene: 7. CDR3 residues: CASSLTGTASGANVLTF. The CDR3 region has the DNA TGTGCCAGCAGCCTTACCGGGACAGCTTCTGGGGCCAACGTCCTGACTTTC.

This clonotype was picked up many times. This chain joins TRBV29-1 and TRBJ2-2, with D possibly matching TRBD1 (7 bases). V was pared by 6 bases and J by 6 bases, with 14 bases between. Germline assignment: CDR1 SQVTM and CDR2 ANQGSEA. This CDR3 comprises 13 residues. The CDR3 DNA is TGCAGCGTGGAGGGACAGAGGGCCGGGGAGCTGTTTTTT. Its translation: CSVEGQRAGELFF.

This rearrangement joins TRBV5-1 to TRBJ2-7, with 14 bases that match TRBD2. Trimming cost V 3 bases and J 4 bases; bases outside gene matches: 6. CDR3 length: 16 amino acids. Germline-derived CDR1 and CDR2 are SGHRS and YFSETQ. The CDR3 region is CASSSQGLAGEYEQYF. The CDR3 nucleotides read TGCGCCAGCAGCTCACAGGGACTAGCGGGAGAATACGAGCAGTACTTC.

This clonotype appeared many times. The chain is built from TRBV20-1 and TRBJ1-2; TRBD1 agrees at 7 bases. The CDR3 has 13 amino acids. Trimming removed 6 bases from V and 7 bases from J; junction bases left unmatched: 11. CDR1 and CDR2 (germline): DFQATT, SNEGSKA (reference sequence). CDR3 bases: TGCAGTGCGGGGGGGGAGACAGGGTCTGGCTACACCTTC. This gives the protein CSAGGETGSGYTF.

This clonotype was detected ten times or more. Written as DNA, the CDR3 is TGTGCCAGCAGCCAAGCCGGGAAAGTGTACGAGCAGTACTTC. Residues: CASSQAGKVYEQYF. The V gene is TRBV4-2, the J gene TRBJ2-7; maybe TRBD2 (5 bases). The CDR3 length is 14 residues. V was clipped by 1 base and J by 4 bases, with 11 bases between them. The germline V gene encodes CDR1 LGHNA and CDR2 YNFKEQ.

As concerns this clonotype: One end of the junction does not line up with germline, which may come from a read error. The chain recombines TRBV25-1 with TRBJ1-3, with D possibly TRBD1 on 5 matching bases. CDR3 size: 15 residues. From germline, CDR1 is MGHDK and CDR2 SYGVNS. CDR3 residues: CASSEYGGTGDTIYF. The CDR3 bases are TGTGCCAGCAGTGAATACGGGGGGACTGGAGACACCATATATTTT.

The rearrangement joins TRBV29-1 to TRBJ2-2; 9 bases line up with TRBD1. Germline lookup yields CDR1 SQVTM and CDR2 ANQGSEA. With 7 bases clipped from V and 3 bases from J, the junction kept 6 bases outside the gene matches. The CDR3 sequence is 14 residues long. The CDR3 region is CSGTGVPDTGELFF. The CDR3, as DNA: TGCAGCGGGACAGGGGTTCCAGACACCGGGGAGCTGTTTTTT.

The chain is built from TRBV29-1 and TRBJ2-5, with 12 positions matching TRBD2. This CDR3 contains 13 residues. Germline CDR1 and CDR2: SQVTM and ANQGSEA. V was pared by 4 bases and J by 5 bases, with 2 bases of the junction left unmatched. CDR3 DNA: TGCAGCGTTGGTACTAGCGGGGGGGAGACCCAGTACTTC. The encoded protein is CSVGTSGGETQYF.

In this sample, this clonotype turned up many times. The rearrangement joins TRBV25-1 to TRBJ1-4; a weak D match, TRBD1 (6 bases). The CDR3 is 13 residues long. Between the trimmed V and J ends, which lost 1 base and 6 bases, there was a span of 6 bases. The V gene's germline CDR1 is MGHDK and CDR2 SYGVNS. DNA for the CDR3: TGTGCCAGCAGTGAATCAGGGGATGAAAAACTGTTTTTT. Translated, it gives CASSESGDEKLFF.

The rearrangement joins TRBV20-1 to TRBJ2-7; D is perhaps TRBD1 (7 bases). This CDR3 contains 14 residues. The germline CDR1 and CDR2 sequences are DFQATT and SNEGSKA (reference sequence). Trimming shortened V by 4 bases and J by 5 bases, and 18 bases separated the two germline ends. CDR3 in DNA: TGCAGTGCTACCCAGGACAGGAGGGACCACGAGCAGTACTTC. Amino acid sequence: CSATQDRRDHEQYF.

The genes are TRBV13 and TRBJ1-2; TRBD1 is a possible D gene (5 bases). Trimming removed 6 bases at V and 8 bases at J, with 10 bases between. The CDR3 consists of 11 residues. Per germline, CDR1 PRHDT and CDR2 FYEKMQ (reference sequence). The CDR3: CASRRRQGYTF. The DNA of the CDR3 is TGTGCCAGCAGAAGACGACAGGGCTACACCTTC.

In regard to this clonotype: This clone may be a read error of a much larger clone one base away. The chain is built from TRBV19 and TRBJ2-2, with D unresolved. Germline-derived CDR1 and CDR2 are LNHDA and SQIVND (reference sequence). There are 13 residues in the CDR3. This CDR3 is CVSSIGQIGELFF. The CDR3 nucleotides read TGTGTCAGTAGTATTGGTCAGATCGGGGAGCTGTTTTTT.